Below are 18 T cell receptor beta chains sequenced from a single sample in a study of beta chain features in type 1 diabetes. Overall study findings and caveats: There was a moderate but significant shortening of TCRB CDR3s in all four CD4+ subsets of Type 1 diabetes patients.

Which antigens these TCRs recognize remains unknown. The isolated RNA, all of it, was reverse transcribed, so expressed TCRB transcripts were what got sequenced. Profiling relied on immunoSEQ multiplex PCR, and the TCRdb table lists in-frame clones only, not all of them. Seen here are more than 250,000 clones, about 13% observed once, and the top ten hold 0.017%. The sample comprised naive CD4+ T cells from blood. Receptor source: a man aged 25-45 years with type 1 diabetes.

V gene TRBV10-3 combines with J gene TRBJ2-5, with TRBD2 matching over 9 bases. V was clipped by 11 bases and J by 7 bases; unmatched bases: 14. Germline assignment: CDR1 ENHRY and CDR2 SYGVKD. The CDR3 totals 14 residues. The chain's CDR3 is CAAGPSGIPGTQYF. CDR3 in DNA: TGTGCCGCCGGTCCTAGCGGGATACCGGGGACCCAGTACTTC.

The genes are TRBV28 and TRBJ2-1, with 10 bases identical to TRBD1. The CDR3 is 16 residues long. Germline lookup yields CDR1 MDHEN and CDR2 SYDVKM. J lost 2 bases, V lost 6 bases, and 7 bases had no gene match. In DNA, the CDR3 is TGTGCCAGCAGCCCCCTCGGACAGGGGGCCTACAATGAGCAGTTCTTC. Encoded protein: CASSPLGQGAYNEQFF.

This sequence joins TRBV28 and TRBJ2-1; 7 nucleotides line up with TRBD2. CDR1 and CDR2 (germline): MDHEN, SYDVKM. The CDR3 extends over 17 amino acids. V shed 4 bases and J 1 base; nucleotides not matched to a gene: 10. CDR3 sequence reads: CASSSPFLAASYNEQFF. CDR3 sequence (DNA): TGTGCCAGCAGTTCACCCTTCCTAGCGGCATCCTACAATGAGCAGTTCTTC.

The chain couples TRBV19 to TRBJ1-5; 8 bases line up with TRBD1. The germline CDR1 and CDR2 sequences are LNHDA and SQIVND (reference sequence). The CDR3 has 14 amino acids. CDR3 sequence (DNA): TGTGGAACCACGGACAGGGTCGACGGTCAGCCCCAGCATTTT. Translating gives CGTTDRVDGQPQHF.

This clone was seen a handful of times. The CDR3 region has the DNA TGTGCCAGCAGCTTAGCGGGGTCAGATACGCAGTATTTT. Amino acid sequence: CASSLAGSDTQYF. The chain employs TRBV7-3 and TRBJ2-3; perhaps TRBD2 as D (6 bases). Germline V gene sequence: CDR1 SGHTA, CDR2 FQGTGA. The CDR3 is 13 residues long. The V gene lost 2 bases and the J gene lost 4 bases, with 7 bases spanning the gap. Drawing the rest from reference TRBV7-3 and TRBJ2-3, the complete variable domain is GAGVSQTPSNKVTEKGKYVELRCDPISGHTALYWYRQSLGQGPEFLIYFQGTGAADDSGLPNDRFFAVRPEGSVSTLKIQRTERGDSAVYLCASSLAGSDTQYFGPGTRLTVL.

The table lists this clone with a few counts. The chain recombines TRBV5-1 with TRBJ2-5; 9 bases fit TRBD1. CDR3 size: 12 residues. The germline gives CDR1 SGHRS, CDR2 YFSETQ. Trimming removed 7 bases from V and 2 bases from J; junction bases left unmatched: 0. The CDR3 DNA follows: TGCGCCAGCGGGACAGGGCAAGAGACCCAGTACTTC. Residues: CASGTGQETQYF.

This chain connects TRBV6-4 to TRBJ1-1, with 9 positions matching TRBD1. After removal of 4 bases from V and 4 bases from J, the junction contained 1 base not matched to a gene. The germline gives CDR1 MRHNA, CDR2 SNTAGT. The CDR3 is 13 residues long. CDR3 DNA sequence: TGTGCCAGCAGTGCGGGACAGGGCACTGAAGCTTTCTTT. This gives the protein CASSAGQGTEAFF.

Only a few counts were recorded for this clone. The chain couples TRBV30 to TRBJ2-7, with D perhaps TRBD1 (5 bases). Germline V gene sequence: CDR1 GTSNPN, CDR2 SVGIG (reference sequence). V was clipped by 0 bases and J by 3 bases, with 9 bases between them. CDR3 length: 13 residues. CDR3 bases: TGTGCCTGGAGTGTAGGGGTTTTCTACGAGCAGTACTTC. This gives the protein CAWSVGVFYEQYF. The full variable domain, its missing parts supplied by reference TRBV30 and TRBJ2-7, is SQTIHQWPATLVQPVGSPLSLECTVEGTSNPNLYWYRQAAGRGLQLLFYSVGIGQISSEVPQNLSASRPQDRQFILSSKKLLLSDSGFYLCAWSVGVFYEQYFGPGTRLTVT.

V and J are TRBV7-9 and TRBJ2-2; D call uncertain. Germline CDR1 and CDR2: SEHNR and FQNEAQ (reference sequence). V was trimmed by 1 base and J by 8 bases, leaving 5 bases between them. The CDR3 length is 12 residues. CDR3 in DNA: TGTGCCAGCAGCTTAGTTTCGGGGGAGCTGTTTTTT. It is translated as CASSLVSGELFF.

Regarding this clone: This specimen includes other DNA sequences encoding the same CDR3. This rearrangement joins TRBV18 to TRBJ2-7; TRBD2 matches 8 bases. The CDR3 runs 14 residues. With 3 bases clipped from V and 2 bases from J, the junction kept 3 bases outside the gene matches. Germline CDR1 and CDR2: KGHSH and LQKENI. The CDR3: CASSPGTSPYEQYF. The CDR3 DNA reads TGTGCCAGCTCACCTGGGACTAGTCCCTACGAGCAGTACTTC.

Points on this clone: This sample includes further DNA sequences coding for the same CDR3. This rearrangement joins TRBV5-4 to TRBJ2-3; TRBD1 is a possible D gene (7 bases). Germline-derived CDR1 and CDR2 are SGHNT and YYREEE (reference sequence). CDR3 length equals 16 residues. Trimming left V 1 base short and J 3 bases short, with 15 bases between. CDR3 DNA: TGTGCCAGCAGCTTGCGGGCAGGGGGAGGAACAGATACGCAGTATTTT. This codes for CASSLRAGGGTDTQYF.

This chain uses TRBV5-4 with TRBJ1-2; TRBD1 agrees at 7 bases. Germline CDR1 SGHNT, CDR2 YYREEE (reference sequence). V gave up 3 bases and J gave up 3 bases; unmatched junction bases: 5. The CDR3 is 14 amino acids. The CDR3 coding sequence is TGTGCCAGCAGCTCGCCGGGACAGCACTATGGCTACACCTTC. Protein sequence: CASSSPGQHYGYTF.

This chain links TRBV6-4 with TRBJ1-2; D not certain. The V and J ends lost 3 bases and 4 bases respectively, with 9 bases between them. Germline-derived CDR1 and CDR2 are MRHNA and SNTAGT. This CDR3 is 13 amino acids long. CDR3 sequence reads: CASSERPIYGYTF. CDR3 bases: TGTGCCAGCAGTGAGCGGCCTATCTATGGCTACACCTTC.

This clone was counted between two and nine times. The CDR3 is CASSGGTGNTGELFF. The CDR3 DNA follows: TGCGCCAGCAGCGGCGGGACAGGGAACACCGGGGAGCTGTTTTTT. This chain connects TRBV5-1 to TRBJ2-2; 8 positions match TRBD1. The CDR3 is made up of 15 amino acids. Trimming at V came to 4 bases and at J to 1 base, leaving 3 bases not matched to a gene. Looked up from germline, CDR1 is SGHRS and CDR2 is YFSETQ.

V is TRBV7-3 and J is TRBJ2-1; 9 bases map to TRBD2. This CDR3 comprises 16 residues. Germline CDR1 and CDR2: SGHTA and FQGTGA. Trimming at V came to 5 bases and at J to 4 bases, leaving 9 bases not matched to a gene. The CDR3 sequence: CASSQSGTSRYNEQFF. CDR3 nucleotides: TGTGCCAGCAGCCAATCCGGGACTAGCAGATACAATGAGCAGTTCTTC.

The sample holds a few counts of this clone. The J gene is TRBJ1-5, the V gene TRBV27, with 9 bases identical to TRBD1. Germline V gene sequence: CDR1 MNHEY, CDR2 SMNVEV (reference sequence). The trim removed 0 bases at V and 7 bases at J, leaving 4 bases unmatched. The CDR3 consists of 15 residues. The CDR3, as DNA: TGTGCCAGCAGTTTATCGGGGACAGGGAGGCAGCCCCAGCATTTT. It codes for CASSLSGTGRQPQHF.

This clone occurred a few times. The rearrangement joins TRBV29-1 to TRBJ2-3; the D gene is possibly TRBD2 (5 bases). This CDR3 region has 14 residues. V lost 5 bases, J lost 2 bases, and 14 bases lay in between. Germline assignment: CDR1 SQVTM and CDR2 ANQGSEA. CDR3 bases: TGCAGCGTTCTGGGTATGAGGGCCACAGATACGCAGTATTTT. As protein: CSVLGMRATDTQYF.

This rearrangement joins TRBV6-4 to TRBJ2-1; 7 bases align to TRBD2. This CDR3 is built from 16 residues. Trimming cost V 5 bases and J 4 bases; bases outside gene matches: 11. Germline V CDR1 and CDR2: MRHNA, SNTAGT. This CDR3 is CASSSQSSGRYNEQFF. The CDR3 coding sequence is TGTGCCAGCAGTTCCCAGTCTAGCGGCCGGTACAATGAGCAGTTCTTC.